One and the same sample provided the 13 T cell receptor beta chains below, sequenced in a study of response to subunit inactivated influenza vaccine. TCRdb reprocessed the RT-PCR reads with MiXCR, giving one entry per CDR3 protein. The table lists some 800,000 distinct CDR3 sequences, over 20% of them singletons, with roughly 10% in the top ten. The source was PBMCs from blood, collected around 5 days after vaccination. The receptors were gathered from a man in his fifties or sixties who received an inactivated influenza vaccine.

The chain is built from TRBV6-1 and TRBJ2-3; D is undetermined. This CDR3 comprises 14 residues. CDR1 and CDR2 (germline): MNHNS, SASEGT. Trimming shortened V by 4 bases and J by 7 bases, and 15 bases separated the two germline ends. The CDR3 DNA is TGTGCCAGCAGTGGGGTTTTTTGGTGGAATACGCAGTATTTT. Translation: CASSGVFWWNTQYF.

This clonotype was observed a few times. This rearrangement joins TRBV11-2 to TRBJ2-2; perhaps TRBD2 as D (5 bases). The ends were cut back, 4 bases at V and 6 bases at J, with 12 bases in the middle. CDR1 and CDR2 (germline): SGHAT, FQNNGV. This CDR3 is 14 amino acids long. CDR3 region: CASSSTRGSGELFF. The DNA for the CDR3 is TGTGCCAGCAGCTCGACACGGGGATCCGGGGAGCTGTTTTTT.

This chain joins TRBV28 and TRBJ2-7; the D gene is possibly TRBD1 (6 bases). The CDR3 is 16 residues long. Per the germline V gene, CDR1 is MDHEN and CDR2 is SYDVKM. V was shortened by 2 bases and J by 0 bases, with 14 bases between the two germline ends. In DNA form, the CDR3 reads TGTGCCAGCAGTTTACCCGGACAGTTAAGCTCCTACGAGCAGTACTTC. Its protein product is CASSLPGQLSSYEQYF.

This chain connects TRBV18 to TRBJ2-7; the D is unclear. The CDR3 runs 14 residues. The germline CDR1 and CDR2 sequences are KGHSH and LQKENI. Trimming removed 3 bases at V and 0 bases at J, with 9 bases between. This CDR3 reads CASSPPGHSYEQYF. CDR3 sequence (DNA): TGTGCCAGCTCACCGCCAGGTCACTCCTACGAGCAGTACTTC.

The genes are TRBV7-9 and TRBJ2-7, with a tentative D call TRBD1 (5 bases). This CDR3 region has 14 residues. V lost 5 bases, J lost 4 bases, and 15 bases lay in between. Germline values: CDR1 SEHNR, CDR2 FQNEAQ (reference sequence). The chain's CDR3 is CASSPAGPVYEQYF. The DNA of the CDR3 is TGTGCCAGCAGCCCAGCAGGGCCTGTGTACGAGCAGTACTTC. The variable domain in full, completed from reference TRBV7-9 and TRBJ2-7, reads DTGVSQNPRHKITKRGQNVTFRCDPISEHNRLYWYRQTLGQGPEFLTYFQNEAQLEKSRLLSDRFSAERPKGSFSTLEIQRTEQGDSAMYLCASSPAGPVYEQYFGPGTRLTVT.

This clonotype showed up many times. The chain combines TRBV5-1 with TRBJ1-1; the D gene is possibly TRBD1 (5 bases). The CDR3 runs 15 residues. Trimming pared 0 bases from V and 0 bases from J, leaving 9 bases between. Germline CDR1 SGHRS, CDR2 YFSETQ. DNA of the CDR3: TGCGCCAGCAGCTTGGGCGGGACCTTGAACACTGAAGCTTTCTTT. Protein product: CASSLGGTLNTEAFF.

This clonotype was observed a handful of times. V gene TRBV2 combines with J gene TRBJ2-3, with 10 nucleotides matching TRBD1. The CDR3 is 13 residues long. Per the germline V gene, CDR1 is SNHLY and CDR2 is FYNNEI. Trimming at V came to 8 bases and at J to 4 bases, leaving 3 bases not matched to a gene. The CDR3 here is CASGTGVSDTQYF. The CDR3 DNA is TGTGCCAGCGGGACAGGGGTATCAGATACGCAGTATTTT. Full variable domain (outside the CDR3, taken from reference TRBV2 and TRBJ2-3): EPEVTQTPSHQVTQMGQEVILRCVPISNHLYFYWYRQILGQKVEFLVSFYNNEISEKSEIFDDQFSVERPDGSNFTLKIRSTKLEDSAMYFCASGTGVSDTQYFGPGTRLTVL.

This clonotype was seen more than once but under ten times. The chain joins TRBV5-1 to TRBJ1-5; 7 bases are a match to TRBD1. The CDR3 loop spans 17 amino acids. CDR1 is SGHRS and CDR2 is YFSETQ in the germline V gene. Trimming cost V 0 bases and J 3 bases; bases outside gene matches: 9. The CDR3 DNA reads TGCGCCAGCAGCTTGGAAGGGGCAGGGGGGAACAATCAGCCCCAGCATTTT. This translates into CASSLEGAGGNNQPQHF.

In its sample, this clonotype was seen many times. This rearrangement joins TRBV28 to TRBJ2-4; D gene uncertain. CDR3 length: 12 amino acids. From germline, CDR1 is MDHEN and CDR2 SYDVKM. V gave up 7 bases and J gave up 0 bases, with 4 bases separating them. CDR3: CASNIAKNIQYF. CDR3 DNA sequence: TGTGCCAGCAACATAGCCAAAAACATTCAGTACTTC.

CDR3 nucleotide sequence: TGCAGTGCCTGGGGACAGGGGCCTTACGAGCAGTACTTC. The encoded protein is CSAWGQGPYEQYF. This chain connects TRBV20-1 to TRBJ2-7, with 10 bases matching TRBD1. Trimming removed 6 bases from V and 4 bases from J; junction bases left unmatched: 6. Germline assignment: CDR1 DFQATT and CDR2 SNEGSKA (reference sequence). There are 13 residues in the CDR3.

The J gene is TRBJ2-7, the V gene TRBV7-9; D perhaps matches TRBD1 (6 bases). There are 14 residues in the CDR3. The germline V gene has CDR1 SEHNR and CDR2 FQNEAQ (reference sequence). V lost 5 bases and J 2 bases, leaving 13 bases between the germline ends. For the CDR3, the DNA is TGTGCCAGCAGCCCGAAAGGGGGAACCTACGAGCAGTACTTC. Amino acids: CASSPKGGTYEQYF.

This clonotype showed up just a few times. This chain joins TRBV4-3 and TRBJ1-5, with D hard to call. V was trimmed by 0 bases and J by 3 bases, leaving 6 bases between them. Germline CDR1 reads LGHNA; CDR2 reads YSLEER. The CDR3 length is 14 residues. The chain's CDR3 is CASSQDGNNQPQHF. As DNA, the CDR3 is TGCGCCAGCAGCCAAGACGGGAACAATCAGCCCCAGCATTTT.

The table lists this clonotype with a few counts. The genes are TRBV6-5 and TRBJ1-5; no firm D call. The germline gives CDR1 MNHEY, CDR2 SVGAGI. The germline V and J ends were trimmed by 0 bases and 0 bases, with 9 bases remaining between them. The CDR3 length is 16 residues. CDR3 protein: CASSYSLGYSNQPQHF. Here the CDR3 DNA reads TGTGCCAGCAGTTACTCTCTCGGATATAGCAATCAGCCCCAGCATTTT.